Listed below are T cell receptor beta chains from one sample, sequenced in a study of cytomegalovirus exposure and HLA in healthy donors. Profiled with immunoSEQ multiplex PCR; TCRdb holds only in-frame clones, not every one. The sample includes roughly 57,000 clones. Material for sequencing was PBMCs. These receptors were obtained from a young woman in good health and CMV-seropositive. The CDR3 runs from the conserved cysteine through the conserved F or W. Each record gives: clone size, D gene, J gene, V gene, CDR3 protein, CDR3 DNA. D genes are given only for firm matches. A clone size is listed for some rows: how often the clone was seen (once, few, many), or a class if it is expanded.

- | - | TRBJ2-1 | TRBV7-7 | CASSSTPISDEQFF | TGTGCTAGCAGCTCGACCCCCATTAGCGATGAGCAGTTCTTC
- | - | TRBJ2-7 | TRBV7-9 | CASSPGWGSSYEQYF | TGTGCCAGCAGCCCCGGCTGGGGCAGTTCCTACGAGCAGTACTTC
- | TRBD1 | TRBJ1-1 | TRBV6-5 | CASSRDRGRGAEAFF | TGTGCCAGCAGTCGGGACAGGGGAAGGGGAGCTGAAGCTTTCTTT
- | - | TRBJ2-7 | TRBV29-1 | CSVERSTREQYF | TGCAGCGTTGAAAGATCTACGCGGGAGCAGTACTTC
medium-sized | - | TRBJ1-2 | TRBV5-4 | CASSLGAGPAAGYTF | TGTGCCAGCAGCTTGGGTGCAGGGCCGGCTGCGGGCTACACCTTC
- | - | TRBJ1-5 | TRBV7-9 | CASSRGSQPQHF | TGTGCCAGCAGCCGGGGGAGTCAGCCCCAGCATTTT
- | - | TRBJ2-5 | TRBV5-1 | CASSSRASAETQYF | TGCGCCAGCAGCTCCCGGGCTAGCGCGGAGACCCAGTACTTC
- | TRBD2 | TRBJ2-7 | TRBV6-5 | CASTPGREYEQYF | TGTGCCAGCACCCCAGGGAGGGAGTACGAGCAGTACTTC
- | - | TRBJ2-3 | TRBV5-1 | CASSLVSGTSTDTQYF | TGCGCCAGCAGCTTGGTTAGCGGAACTAGCACAGATACGCAGTATTTT
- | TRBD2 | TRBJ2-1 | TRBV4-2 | CASSFPGGSYNEQFF | TGTGCCAGCAGCTTTCCGGGGGGCTCCTACAATGAGCAGTTCTTC
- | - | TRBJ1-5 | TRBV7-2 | CASSLRGGDQPQHF | TGTGCCAGCAGCTTAAGGGGCGGTGATCAGCCCCAGCATTTT
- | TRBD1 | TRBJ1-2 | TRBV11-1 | CASSSGGSYGYTF | TGTGCCAGCAGCTCAGGGGGGAGTTACGGCTACACCTTC
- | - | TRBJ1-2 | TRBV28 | CASSSQSLGYTF | TGTGCCAGCAGTTCCCAGTCATTAGGCTACACCTTC
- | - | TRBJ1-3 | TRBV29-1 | CSVQGGSGNTIYF | TGCAGCGTACAGGGAGGGTCTGGAAACACCATATATTTT
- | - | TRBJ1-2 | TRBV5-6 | CASSQTGTGYGYTF | TGTGCCAGCAGTCAGACAGGAACGGGTTATGGCTACACCTTC
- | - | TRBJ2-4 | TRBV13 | CASRSLTGHKNIQYF | TGTGCCAGCAGGTCACTCACAGGGCACAAAAACATTCAGTACTTC
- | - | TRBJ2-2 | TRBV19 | CASSLRTDNTGELFF | TGTGCCAGTAGTCTCCGGACAGACAACACCGGGGAGCTGTTTTTT
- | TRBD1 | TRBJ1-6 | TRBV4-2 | CASSPDLGQGHSPLHF | TGTGCCAGCAGCCCGGACCTGGGACAGGGACATTCACCCCTCCACTTT
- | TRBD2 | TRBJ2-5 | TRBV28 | CASSLSGLAEETQYF | TGTGCCAGCAGTTTATCAGGACTAGCGGAAGAGACCCAGTACTTC
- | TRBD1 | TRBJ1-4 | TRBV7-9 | CASSKTGTNEKLFF | TGTGCCAGCAGCAAGACAGGGACCAATGAAAAACTGTTTTTT
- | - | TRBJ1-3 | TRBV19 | CASTRGGSGNTIYF | TGTGCCAGTACCCGAGGGGGCTCTGGAAACACCATATATTTT
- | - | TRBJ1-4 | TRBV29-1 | CSANQGAEKLFF | TGCAGCGCTAACCAGGGTGCTGAAAAACTGTTTTTT
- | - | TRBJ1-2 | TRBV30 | CAWAGAIKGYTF | TGTGCCTGGGCTGGGGCTATTAAAGGCTACACCTTC
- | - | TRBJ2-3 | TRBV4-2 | CASSQDKSTDTQYF | TGTGCCAGCAGCCAAGATAAAAGCACAGATACGCAGTATTTT
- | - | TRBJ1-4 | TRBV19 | CASSDEGGKLFF | TGTGCCAGTAGCGACGAGGGGGGGAAACTGTTTTTT
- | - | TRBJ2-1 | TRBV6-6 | CASKAGTGNEQFF | TGTGCCAGCAAGGCGGGGACGGGTAATGAGCAGTTCTTC
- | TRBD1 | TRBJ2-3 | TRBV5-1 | CATTSRGTGGDTQYF | TGCGCCACCACCAGCCGAGGGACAGGTGGGGATACGCAGTATTTT
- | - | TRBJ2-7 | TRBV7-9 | CASSLTGGSYEQYF | TGTGCCAGCAGCTTAACCGGAGGCTCCTACGAGCAGTACTTC
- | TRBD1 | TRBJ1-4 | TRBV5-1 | CASSPGQGEVKLFF | TGCGCCAGCAGCCCAGGACAGGGGGAAGTAAAACTGTTTTTT
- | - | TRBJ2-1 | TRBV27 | CASGPKPYNEQFF | TGTGCCAGCGGGCCCAAACCATACAATGAGCAGTTCTTC
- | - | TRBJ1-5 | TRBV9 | CASSEGGNQPQHF | TGTGCCAGCAGCGAAGGGGGCAATCAGCCCCAGCATTTT
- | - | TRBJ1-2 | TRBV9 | CASSVELRGGYTF | TGTGCCAGCAGCGTAGAGCTTCGGGGTGGCTACACCTTC
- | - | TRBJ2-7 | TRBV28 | CASSDYYEQYF | TGTGCCAGCAGTGACTACTACGAGCAGTACTTC
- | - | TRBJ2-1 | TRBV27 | CASSFRAGNEQFF | TGTGCCAGCAGTTTTAGAGCAGGGAATGAGCAGTTCTTC
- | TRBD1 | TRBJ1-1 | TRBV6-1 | CASHRGHRTEAFF | TGTGCCAGCCACAGGGGGCATCGAACTGAAGCTTTCTTT
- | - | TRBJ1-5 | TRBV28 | CASSSEADQPQHF | TGTGCCAGCAGTTCCGAGGCGGATCAGCCCCAGCATTTT
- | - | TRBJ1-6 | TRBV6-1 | CASSLVQGPNSPLHF | TGTGCCAGCAGTCTTGTACAGGGTCCCAATTCACCCCTCCACTTT
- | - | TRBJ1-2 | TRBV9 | CASSVDRVEGYTF | TGTGCCAGCAGCGTAGACAGGGTTGAGGGCTACACCTTC